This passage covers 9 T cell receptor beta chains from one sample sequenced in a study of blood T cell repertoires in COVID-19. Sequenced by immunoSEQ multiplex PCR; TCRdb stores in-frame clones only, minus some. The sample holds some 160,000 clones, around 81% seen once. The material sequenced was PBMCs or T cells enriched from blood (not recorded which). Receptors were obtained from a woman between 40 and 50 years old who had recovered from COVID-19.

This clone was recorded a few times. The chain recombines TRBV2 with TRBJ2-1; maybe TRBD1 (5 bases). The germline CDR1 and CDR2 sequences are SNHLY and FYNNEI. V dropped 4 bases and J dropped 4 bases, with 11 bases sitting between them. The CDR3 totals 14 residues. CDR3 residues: CASSAGFQYNEQFF. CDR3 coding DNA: TGTGCCAGCAGTGCAGGGTTCCAGTACAATGAGCAGTTCTTC.

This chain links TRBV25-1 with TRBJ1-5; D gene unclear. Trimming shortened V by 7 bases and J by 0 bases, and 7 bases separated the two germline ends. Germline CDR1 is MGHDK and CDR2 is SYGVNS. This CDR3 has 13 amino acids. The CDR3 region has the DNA TGTGCCAGCAAGGGAGATAGCAATCAGCCCCAGCATTTT. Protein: CASKGDSNQPQHF.

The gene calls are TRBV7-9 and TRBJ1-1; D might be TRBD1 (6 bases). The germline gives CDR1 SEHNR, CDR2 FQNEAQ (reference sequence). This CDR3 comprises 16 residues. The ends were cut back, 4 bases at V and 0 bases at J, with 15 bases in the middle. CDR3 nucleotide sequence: TGTGCCAGCAGCTCCGGGGGGCTTACGATGAACACTGAAGCTTTCTTT. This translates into CASSSGGLTMNTEAFF.

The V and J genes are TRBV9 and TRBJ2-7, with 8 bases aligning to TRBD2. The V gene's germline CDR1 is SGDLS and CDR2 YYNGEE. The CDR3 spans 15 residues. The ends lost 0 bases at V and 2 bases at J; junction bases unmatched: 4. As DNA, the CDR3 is TGTGCCAGCAGCGTAGGGGAGCGGGGGACCTACGAGCAGTACTTC. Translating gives CASSVGERGTYEQYF.

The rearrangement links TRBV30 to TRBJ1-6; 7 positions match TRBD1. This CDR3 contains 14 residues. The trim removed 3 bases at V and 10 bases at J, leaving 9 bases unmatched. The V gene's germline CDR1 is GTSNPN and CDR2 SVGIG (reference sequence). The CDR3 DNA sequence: TGTGCCTGGAGGGCAGGGGGACGCGGATCACCCCTCCACTTT. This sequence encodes CAWRAGGRGSPLHF.

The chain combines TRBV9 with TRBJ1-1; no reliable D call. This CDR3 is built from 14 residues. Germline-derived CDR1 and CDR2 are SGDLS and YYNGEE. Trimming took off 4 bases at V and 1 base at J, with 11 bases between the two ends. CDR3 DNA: TGTGCCAGCAGCCTCCGCGCGGAGAACACTGAAGCTTTCTTT. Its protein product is CASSLRAENTEAFF.

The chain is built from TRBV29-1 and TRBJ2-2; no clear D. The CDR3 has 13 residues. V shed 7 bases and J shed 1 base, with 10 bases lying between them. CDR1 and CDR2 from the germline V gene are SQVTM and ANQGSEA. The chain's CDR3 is CSASTRNTGELFF. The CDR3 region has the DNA TGCAGCGCCTCAACACGGAACACCGGGGAGCTGTTTTTT.

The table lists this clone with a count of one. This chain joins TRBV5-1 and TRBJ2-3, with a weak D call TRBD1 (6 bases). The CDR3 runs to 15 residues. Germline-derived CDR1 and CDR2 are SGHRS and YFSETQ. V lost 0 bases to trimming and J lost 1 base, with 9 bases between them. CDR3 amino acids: CASSLAGHRTDTQYF. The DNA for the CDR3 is TGCGCCAGCAGCTTGGCGGGACACCGCACAGATACGCAGTATTTT.

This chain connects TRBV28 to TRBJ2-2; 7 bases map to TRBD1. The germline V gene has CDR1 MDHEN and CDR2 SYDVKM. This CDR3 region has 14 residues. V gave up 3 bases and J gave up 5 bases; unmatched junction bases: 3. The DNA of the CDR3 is TGTGCCAGCAGTTTCCCGACAGGGACCGGGGAGCTGTTTTTT. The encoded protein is CASSFPTGTGELFF. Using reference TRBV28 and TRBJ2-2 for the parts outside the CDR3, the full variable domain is DVKVTQSSRYLVKRTGEKVFLECVQDMDHENMFWYRQDPGLGLRLIYFSYDVKMKEKGDIPEGYSVSREKKERFSLILESASTNQTSMYLCASSFPTGTGELFFGEGSRLTVL.